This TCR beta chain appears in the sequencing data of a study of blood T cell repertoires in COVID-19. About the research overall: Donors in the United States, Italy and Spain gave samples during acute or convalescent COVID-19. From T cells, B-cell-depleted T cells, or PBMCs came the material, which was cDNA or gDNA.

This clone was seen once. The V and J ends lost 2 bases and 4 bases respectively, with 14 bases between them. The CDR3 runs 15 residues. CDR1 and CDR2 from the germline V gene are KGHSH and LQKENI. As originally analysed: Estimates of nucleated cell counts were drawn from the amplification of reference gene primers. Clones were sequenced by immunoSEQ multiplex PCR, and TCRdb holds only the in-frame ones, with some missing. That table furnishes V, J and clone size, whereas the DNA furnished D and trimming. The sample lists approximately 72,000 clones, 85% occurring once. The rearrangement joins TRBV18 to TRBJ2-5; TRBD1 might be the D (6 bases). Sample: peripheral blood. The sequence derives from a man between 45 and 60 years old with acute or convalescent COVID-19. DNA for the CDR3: TGTGCCAGCTCACCATATCAGGGGACGGGAGAGACCCAGTACTTC. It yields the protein CASSPYQGTGETQYF.